This T cell receptor (beta chain) is drawn from a study of CD8 T cells in ankylosing spondylitis. The CDR3 is 15 amino acids. Germline V gives CDR1 MDHEN, CDR2 SYDVKM. V was clipped by 3 bases and J by 2 bases, with 12 bases between them. Many counts were recorded for this clonotype. TCRdb reprocessed the 5' RACE reads via MiXCR and lists one record per CDR3 protein. The data contain about 170,000 distinct CDR3 sequences, about a sixth of them singletons. This TCR was recovered from a male donor with ankylosing spondylitis or in good health (not recorded which). The gene calls are TRBV28 and TRBJ2-3; maybe TRBD1 (6 bases). Sequences were obtained from blood, either unsorted or a sorted T cell fraction (not recorded which). CDR3: CASSFPRGTTDTQYF. CDR3 DNA sequence: TGTGCCAGCAGTTTCCCCAGGGGAACCACAGATACGCAGTATTTT. The full variable domain, in which reference TRBV28 and TRBJ2-3 provide the parts outside the CDR3, is DVKVTQSSRYLVKRTGEKVFLECVQDMDHENMFWYRQDPGLGLRLIYFSYDVKMKEKGDIPEGYSVSREKKERFSLILESASTNQTSMYLCASSFPRGTTDTQYFGPGTRLTVL.